This T cell receptor beta chain was captured in a study of beta chain features in type 1 diabetes (dated by TCRdb to 2016 to 2019). For the wider study: No differences in mean age, gender distribution, total cell number or subset yield were found between patients and healthy donors. Across all samples, some 110,000,000 sorted cells were examined, and cell number per subset correlated strongly with RNA yield. In the study, TCRB repertoires of sorted circulating CD4+ T cell subsets from recently diagnosed type 1 diabetes patients were compared with those of matched healthy donors. Regulatory and stem cell-like memory subsets were isolated from only 8 patients and roughly eight healthy donors, whereas naive and central memory subsets came from all 30 or so donors.

A single peripheral blood draw of about 116 mL on average was collected from each donor into heparinised tubes. Naive, central memory, regulatory and stem cell-like memory CD4+ T cells were sorted on a BD FACSAria II using a panel including CD45RO, CCR7, CD25, CD127, CD95 and CD27. A purity above 98% was achieved for all sorted populations. Right away, PBMCs were isolated by Lymphoprep density gradient centrifugation and were stained directly, with no culture step. So that batch effects would be minimized, each experiment stained and sorted samples in pairs, pairing one healthy donor with one patient. There are a few counts of this clone. Its antigen has not been determined. No quality values exist for individual bases; no much larger clone is one base distant. The High Capacity cDNA Reverse Transcription Kit was used to reverse transcribe all of the isolated RNA, meaning that expressed TCRB transcripts were what got sequenced. Deep immunoSEQ sequencing was applied to naive, central memory and regulatory T cell samples, giving an average of around 4 million total reads per sample. Sorted cells were lysed in RLT buffer, and RNA was extracted using DNase-treated RNeasy Micro or Mini kits according to cell number. Each cell subset was processed on its own to prevent cross-contamination, while patient and healthy donor samples were processed together. The immunoSEQ multiplex PCR was used to amplify TCRB sequences from cDNA, generating 87-bp fragments that spanned the CDR3 region. Sequencing of the amplicons was done on the Illumina HiSeq platform. As for the original processing: Synthetic template baselines were used to correct PCR bias computationally, reads within Hamming distance 2 were collapsed together, and singletons that could not be merged were discarded. Reads were aligned against IMGT so that V, D and J genes, CDR3 length and insertions or deletions at six rearrangement sites could be assigned. Clonotype counts were normalized to sorted cell number within each subset before computing true diversity and Gini coefficients with the tcR R package. The overlap coefficient, calculated on TCRB nucleotide sequences, was used to quantify repertoire sharing. Out-of-frame TCRB sequences from naive cells were analyzed to stand in for the pre-selection repertoire. TCRdb carries this immuneACCESS record with in-frame sequences only. Its versions omit some clonotypes, under half of them owing to an unresolved V gene in the studies checked, with the rest unexplained. The V and J calls and clone size are taken from that table; D and trimming were inferred from the DNA. This sample has approximately 400,000 clones in its table, and more than 12% of those were observed once. The ten largest clones capture 0.019% of the sample.

Here is what the overall study found, with its caveats: At VDJ recombination sites, patients with type 1 diabetes made fewer insertions and deleted more nucleotides, a pattern implying thymic rearrangement abnormalities. Naive, central memory and regulatory TCRB repertoires appeared more similar among patients than among healthy donors. Because small numbers of individuals were included in the HLA sub-analyses, any influence of HLA type on TCRB rearrangement was left unresolved. Because cDNA was sequenced instead of genomic DNA, activated cells with high expression could be over-represented, although the groups did not differ in activation or CD3 levels. Type 1 diabetes patients showed a moderate but significant shortening of TCRB CDR3 length in all four CD4+ subsets. PCR might favor shorter templates, but patient and control samples were amplified and corrected together, so any skew would affect both groups equally.

Sequenced sample: naive CD4+ T cells from blood. Sample cell subset or site, as interpreted from the label and publication: true naive CD4+ T cells. This receptor was identified in a woman under 30 in good health.

The DNA is TGTGCCAGCAGCCCCGGCGGGGGAGGTACCGCCCAAGAGACCCAGTACTTC. This yields the protein CASSPGGGGTAQETQYF. The chain is encoded by TRBV9 joined to TRBJ2-5; TRBD2 matches 7 bases in the middle. CDR1 is given as SGDLS and CDR2 as YYNGEE, both from the germline V gene. From its cysteine to its phenylalanine, the CDR3 spans 17 amino acids. Here the CDR3 DNA is all that survives: 51 bases in frame from base 1. Relative to germline, V is missing 4 bases and J is missing 1 base, with 13 bases of the junction outside any gene match.